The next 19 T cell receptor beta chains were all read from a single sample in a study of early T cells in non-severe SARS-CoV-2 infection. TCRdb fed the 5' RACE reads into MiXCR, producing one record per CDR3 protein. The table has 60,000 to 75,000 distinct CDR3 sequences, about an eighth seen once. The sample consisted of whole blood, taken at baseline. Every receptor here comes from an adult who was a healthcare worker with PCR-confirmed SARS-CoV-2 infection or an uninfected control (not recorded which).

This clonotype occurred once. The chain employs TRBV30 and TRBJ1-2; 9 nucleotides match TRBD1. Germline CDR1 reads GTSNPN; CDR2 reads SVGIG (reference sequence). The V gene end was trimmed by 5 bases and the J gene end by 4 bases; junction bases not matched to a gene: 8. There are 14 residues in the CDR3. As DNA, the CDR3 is TGTGCCTGGTTGGGGACAGGGAGGAGCTATGGCTACACCTTC. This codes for CAWLGTGRSYGYTF.

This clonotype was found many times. Here the CDR3 DNA reads TGTGCCAGCAGTGGACAGATTGGGACTTGGGGTGAAAAACTGTTTTTT. Translated: CASSGQIGTWGEKLFF. The V call is TRBV6-1, the J call TRBJ1-4; TRBD1 might be the D (5 bases). Trimming cost V 4 bases and J 7 bases, with 19 bases left between them. CDR3 size: 16 residues. Germline V gives CDR1 MNHNS, CDR2 SASEGT.

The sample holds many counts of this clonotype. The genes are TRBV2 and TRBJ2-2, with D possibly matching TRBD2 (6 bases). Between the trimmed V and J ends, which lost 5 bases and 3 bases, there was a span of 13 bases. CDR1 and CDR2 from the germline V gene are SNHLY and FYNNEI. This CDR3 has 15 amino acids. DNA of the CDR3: TGTGCCAGCAGTCGAGGGAGGCCGGACACCGGGGAGCTGTTTTTT. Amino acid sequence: CASSRGRPDTGELFF.

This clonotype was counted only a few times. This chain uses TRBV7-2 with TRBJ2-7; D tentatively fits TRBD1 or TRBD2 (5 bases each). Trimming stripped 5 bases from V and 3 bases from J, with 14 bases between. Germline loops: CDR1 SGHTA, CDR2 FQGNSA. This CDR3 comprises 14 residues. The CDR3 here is CASSAGTSNYEQYF. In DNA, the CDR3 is TGTGCCAGCAGCGCCGGGACGTCCAACTACGAGCAGTACTTC.

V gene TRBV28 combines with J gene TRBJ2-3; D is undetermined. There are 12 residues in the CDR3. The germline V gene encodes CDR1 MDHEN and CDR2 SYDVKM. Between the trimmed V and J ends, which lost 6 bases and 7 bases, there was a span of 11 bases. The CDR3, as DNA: TGTGCCAGCAGACTCTCCACGCATACGCAGTATTTT. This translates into CASRLSTHTQYF. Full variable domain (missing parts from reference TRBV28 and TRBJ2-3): DVKVTQSSRYLVKRTGEKVFLECVQDMDHENMFWYRQDPGLGLRLIYFSYDVKMKEKGDIPEGYSVSREKKERFSLILESASTNQTSMYLCASRLSTHTQYFGPGTRLTVL.

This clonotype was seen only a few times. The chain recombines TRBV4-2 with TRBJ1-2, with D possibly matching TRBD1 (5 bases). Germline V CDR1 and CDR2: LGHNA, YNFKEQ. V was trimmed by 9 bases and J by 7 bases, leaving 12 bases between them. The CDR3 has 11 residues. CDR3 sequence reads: CARGTLSGYTF. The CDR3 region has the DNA TGTGCCAGGGGGACCCTAAGTGGCTACACCTTC.

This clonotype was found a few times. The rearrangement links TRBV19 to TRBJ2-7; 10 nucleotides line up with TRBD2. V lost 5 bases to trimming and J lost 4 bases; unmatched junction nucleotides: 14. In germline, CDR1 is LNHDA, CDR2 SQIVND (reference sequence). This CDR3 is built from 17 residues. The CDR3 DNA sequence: TGTGCCAGTAGTGGGACTAGCGCCGAAACGTATACTTACGAGCAGTACTTC. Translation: CASSGTSAETYTYEQYF.

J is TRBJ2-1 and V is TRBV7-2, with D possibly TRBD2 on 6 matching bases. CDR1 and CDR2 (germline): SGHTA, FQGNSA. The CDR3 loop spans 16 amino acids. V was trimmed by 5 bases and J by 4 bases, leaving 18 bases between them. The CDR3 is CASSRRGSGFYNEQFF. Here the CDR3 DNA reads TGTGCCAGCAGCCGGAGGGGCAGCGGCTTTTACAATGAGCAGTTCTTC.

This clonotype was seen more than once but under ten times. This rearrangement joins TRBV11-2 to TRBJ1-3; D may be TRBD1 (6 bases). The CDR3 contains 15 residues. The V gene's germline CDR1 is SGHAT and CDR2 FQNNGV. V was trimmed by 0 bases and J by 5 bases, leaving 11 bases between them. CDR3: CASSLEAGARNTIYF. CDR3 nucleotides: TGTGCCAGCAGCTTAGAGGCAGGGGCCCGAAACACCATATATTTT.

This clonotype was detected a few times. The CDR3 coding sequence is TGTGCCAGCAGCTCTTTTGGGGGGTTCCAAGAGACCCAGTACTTC. It codes for CASSSFGGFQETQYF. This chain uses TRBV7-6 with TRBJ2-5; D is possibly TRBD2 (6 bases). Trimming pared 4 bases from V and 1 base from J, leaving 13 bases between. The CDR3 sequence is 15 residues long. CDR1 is SGHVS, CDR2 FNYEAQ, per germline.

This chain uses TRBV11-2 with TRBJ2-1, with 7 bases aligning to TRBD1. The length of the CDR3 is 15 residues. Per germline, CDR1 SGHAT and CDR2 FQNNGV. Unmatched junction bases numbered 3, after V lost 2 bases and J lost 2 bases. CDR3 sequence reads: CASSLSGQPYNEQFF. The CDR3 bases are TGTGCCAGCAGCTTATCGGGACAGCCCTACAATGAGCAGTTCTTC.

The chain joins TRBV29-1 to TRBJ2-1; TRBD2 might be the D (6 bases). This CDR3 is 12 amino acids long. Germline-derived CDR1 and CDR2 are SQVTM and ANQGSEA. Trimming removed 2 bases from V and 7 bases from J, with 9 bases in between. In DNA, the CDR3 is TGCAGCGTTGAACCCGGGGGAAATGAGCAGTTCTTC. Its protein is CSVEPGGNEQFF.

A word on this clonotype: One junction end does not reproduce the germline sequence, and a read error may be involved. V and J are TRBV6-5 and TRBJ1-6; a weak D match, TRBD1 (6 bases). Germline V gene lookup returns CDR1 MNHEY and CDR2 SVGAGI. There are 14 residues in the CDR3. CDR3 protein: CASSYFTGISSLHF. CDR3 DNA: TGTGCCAGCAGTTACTTTACAGGGATTTCATCCCTCCACTTT.

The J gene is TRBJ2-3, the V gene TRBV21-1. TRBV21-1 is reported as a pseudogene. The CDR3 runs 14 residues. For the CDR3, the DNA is TGTGCCAGCAGCAAAGTCAGTGGCACAGATACGCAGTATTTT. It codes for CASSKVSGTDTQYF.

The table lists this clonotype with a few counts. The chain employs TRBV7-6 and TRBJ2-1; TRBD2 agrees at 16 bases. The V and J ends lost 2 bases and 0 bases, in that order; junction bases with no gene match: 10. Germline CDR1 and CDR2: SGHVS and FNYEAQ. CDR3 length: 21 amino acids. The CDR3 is CASSLTKGTSGRETSYNEQFF. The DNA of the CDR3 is TGTGCCAGCAGCTTAACGAAGGGGACTAGCGGGAGGGAAACCTCCTACAATGAGCAGTTCTTC.

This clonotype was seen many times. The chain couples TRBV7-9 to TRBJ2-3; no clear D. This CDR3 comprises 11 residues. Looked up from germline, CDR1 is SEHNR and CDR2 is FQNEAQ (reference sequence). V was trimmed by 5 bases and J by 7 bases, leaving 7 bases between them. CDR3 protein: CASSAENTQYF. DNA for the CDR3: TGTGCCAGCAGCGCCGAGAATACGCAGTATTTT.

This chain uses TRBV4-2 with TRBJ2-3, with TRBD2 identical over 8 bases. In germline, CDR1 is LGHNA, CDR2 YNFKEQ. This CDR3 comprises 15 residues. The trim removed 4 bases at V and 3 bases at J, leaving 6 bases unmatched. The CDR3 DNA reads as TGTGCCAGCAGCCCCAGGACTAGCATGACAGATACGCAGTATTTT. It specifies CASSPRTSMTDTQYF.

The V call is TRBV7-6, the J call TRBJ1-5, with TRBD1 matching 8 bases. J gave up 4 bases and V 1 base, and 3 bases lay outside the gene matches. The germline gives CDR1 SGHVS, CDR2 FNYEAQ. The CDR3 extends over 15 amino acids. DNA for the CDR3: TGTGCCAGCAGCTTAGGACAGGGGAGAAATCAGCCCCAGCATTTT. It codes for CASSLGQGRNQPQHF.

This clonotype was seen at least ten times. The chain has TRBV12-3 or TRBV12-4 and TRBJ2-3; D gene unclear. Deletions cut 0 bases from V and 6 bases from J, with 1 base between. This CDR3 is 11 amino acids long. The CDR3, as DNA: TGTGCCAGCAGTTTAGCCGATACGCAGTATTTT. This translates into CASSLADTQYF.